The clone carrying this TCR beta chain showed up many times. The antigen is unknown. Library construction for TCR beta used iRepertoire HTBI primers and Arm-PCR of CDR3 regions. TCRdb called the multiplex PCR reads again in MiXCR, with one record for every CDR3 protein. The sample lists around 500,000 distinct CDR3 sequences, around 15% occurring once. The record originates from a study of regulatory T cells in long-lasting Graves disease. Study results and caveats: Whereas new patients shared 970 or so public clonotypes, persistent patients shared more, at 2,741.

Time point given: newly diagnosed GD, antithyroid drugs for less than 3 months. The TCR library used RNA extracted from PBMCs. Germline lookup yields CDR1 MNHNS and CDR2 SASEGT. The CDR3 length is 15 residues. The germline V and J ends were trimmed by 6 bases and 1 base, with 14 bases remaining between them. The data were also submitted as part of a second study, on T cells in Graves' hyperthyroidism and ophthalmopathy.

The specimen comprised peripheral blood mononuclear cells (PBMCs), sampled at new diagnosis, from a patient treated with antithyroid drugs. The chain couples TRBV6-1 to TRBJ2-3, with no clear D. This sequence was found in a woman aged 40 to 65 with Graves disease. For the CDR3, the DNA is TGTGCCAGCAGCGAACCATTGGCGGGCACAGATACGCAGTATTTT. Its translation is CASSEPLAGTDTQYF.